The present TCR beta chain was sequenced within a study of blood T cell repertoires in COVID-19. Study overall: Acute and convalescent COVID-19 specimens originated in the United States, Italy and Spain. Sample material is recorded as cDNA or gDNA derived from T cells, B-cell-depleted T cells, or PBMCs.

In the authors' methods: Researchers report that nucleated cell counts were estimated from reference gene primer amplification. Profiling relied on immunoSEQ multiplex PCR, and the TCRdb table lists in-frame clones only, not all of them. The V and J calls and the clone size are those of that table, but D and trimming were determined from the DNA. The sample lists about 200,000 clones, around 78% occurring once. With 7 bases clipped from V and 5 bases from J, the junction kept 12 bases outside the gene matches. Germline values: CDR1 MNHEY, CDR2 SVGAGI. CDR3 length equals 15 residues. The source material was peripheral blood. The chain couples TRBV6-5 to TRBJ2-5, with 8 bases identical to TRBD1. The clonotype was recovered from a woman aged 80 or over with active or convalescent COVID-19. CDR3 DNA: TGTGCCAGCAACCCCCGGACAGGGCAGGGGGAGACCCAGTACTTC. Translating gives CASNPRTGQGETQYF.